These T cell receptor beta chains were read from a single sample in a study of T cell changes during pregnancy in multiple sclerosis. The data were produced by immunoSEQ multiplex PCR, yet TCRdb's version contains in-frame clones alone and is incomplete. The table records some 110,000 clones, around 90% of them present only once. The sequences come from peripheral blood, collected before pregnancy. Every receptor here comes from a female donor with multiple sclerosis, enrolled in a pregnancy study. CDR3s include the opening cysteine and the closing phenylalanine or tryptophan. D genes are given only for firm matches. Clone size, where shown, is once, few, many, or a class for clones that have expanded.

clone_size j_call d_call v_call cdr3_aa cdr3_nt
- TRBJ1-2 TRBD1 TRBV27 CASSPIYPRTGTSYGYTF TGTGCCAGCAGCCCGATTTATCCCCGGACAGGGACCTCCTATGGCTACACCTTC
- TRBJ1-2 - TRBV13 CASRILGQRRDGYTF TGTGCCAGCCGAATCTTAGGACAGAGGCGAGATGGCTACACCTTC
- TRBJ1-4 - TRBV9 CASSVSSRVVEVEKLFF TGTGCCAGCAGCGTATCCTCCAGGGTAGTCGAGGTTGAAAAACTGTTTTTT
- TRBJ1-1 - TRBV7-8 CASSLLATRMNTEAFF TGTGCCAGCAGCTTATTAGCGACCCGGATGAACACTGAAGCTTTCTTT
- TRBJ1-1 - TRBV5-6 CASSFMTENTEAFF TGTGCCAGCAGCTTTATGACAGAGAACACTGAAGCTTTCTTT
- TRBJ1-1 TRBD1 TRBV5-6 CASSLAVGQGFDGTEAFF TGTGCCAGCAGCTTGGCCGTAGGACAGGGCTTTGATGGCACTGAAGCTTTCTTT
- TRBJ2-1 TRBD2 TRBV4-1 CASSHTAGAPYNEQFF TGCGCCAGCAGCCACACAGCGGGAGCGCCCTACAATGAGCAGTTCTTC
- TRBJ2-2 - TRBV11-2 CASSLSGNTGELFF TGTGCCAGCAGCTTATCCGGTAACACCGGGGAGCTGTTTTTT
- TRBJ1-4 TRBD1 TRBV5-4 CASSLGQGSEKLFF TGTGCCAGCAGCTTGGGACAGGGGAGTGAAAAACTGTTTTTT
- TRBJ1-1 - TRBV4-1 CASSQDRGLEDFF TGCGCCAGCAGCCAAGATCGGGGACTGGAGGATTTCTTT
- TRBJ1-1 - TRBV29-1 CSVEGRRNTEAFF TGCAGCGTTGAAGGACGGAGGAACACTGAAGCTTTCTTT
- TRBJ2-1 TRBD2 TRBV7-8 CASSLRRGLAGGNEQFF TGTGCCAGCAGCTTACGGCGGGGACTAGCGGGAGGTAATGAGCAGTTCTTC
- TRBJ2-7 - TRBV5-6 CASSRQQGRQYF TGTGCCAGCAGCCGGCAGCAGGGTCGACAGTACTTC
- TRBJ1-5 TRBD1 TRBV23-1 CASSETGGIQPQHF TGCGCCAGCAGTGAGACAGGGGGCATTCAGCCCCAGCATTTT
- TRBJ2-7 TRBD1 TRBV6-5 CASRRDRGYEQYF TGTGCCAGCAGGCGCGACAGGGGGTACGAGCAGTACTTC
- TRBJ2-5 TRBD1 TRBV6-5 CASRKNRDRETQYF TGTGCCAGCAGAAAAAACCGGGACAGGGAGACCCAGTACTTC
- TRBJ2-1 TRBD2 TRBV4-3 CASSQLLAGTYNEQFF TGCGCCAGCAGCCAATTACTAGCGGGGACGTACAATGAGCAGTTCTTC
- TRBJ1-2 - TRBV18 CASSPPSTANYGYTF TGTGCCAGCTCACCTCCCTCGACAGCTAACTATGGCTACACCTTC
- TRBJ1-2 TRBD1 TRBV19 CASRPRGVDGYTF TGTGCCAGTAGACCCAGGGGGGTAGATGGCTACACCTTC
once TRBJ2-5 TRBD2 TRBV7-6 CASSSPGTSGSWGETQYF TGTGCCAGCAGCTCACCAGGGACTAGCGGGAGTTGGGGGGAGACCCAGTACTTC